These 5 T cell receptor beta chains came from one sample sequenced in a study of shared clonotypes between healthy human individuals. Produced via immunoSEQ multiplex PCR; TCRdb's table is partial and in-frame only. The sample has hundreds of thousands of clones; about four fifths are singletons. The specimen was PBMCs. These receptors originate from a woman in her forties in good health. Some clones in this sample may be carry-over from other donors' samples.

This clone was counted ten times or more. The V gene is TRBV25-1, the J gene TRBJ2-7; 9 bases agree with TRBD1. V lost 3 bases and J lost 3; bases outside the gene matches: 6. In germline, CDR1 is MGHDK, CDR2 SYGVNS. The CDR3 totals 15 residues. The CDR3 is CASSDMDRGLYEQYF. The CDR3 region has the DNA TGTGCCAGCAGTGATATGGACAGGGGTCTCTACGAGCAGTACTTC.

The chain employs TRBV28 and TRBJ1-2; possible D gene TRBD1, 6 bases. V lost 6 bases to trimming and J lost 4 bases, with 15 bases between them. Germline lookup yields CDR1 MDHEN and CDR2 SYDVKM. CDR3 length equals 14 residues. CDR3 DNA sequence: TGTGCCAGCAGCCGCGGTGGACAGATCTATGGCTACACCTTC. It encodes CASSRGGQIYGYTF.

The chain employs TRBV4-3 and TRBJ2-1, with D uncertain. Trimming took 0 bases from V and 2 from J, leaving 14 bases between them. This CDR3 contains 17 residues. CDR1 LGHNA and CDR2 YSLEER come from the germline V gene. Written as DNA, the CDR3 is TGCGCCAGCAGCCAAGATATAGGAGAGGTGGCCTACAATGAGCAGTTCTTC. Translating it yields CASSQDIGEVAYNEQFF.

This clone was found once. J is TRBJ2-5 and V is TRBV4-1; 10 bases are a match to TRBD2. In germline, CDR1 is MGHRA, CDR2 YSYEKL. The V and J ends lost 0 bases and 3 bases, in that order; junction bases with no gene match: 4. The CDR3 consists of 16 residues. The CDR3 reads CASSQDLAGVEETQYF. DNA of the CDR3: TGCGCCAGCAGCCAAGATCTAGCGGGAGTCGAAGAGACCCAGTACTTC.

A word on this clone: Its ends do not fully match the called genes, so a read error is possible. V usage is TRBV25-1 and J usage is TRBJ2-5; D may be TRBD2 (7 bases). The germline V gene has CDR1 MGHDK and CDR2 SYGVNS. This CDR3 has 17 residues. DNA of the CDR3: TGTGCCAGCAGTGACTACAGGGTGGGGGGGTACCACGAGACCCAGTACTTC. It yields the protein CASSDYRVGGYHETQYF.